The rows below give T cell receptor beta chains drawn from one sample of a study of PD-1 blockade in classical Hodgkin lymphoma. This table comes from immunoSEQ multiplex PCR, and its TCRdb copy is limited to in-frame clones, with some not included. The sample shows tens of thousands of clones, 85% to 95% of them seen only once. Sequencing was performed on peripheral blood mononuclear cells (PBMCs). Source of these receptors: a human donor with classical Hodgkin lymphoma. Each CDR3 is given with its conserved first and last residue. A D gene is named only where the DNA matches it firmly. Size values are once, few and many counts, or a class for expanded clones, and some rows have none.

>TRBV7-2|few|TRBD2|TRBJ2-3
CASSLFAGGADTQYF
TGTGCCAGCAGCTTATTTGCGGGGGGGGCAGATACGCAGTATTTT
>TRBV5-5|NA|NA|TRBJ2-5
CASSLQGGETQYF
TGTGCCAGCAGCTTGCAGGGAGGAGAGACCCAGTACTTC
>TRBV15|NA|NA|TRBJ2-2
CATSKGTGELFF
TGTGCCACCAGCAAGGGAACCGGGGAGCTGTTTTTT
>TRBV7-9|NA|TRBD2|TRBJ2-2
CASSLTRTSGRASGELFF
TGTGCCAGCAGCTTAACCAGGACTAGCGGGAGGGCCTCCGGGGAGCTGTTTTTT
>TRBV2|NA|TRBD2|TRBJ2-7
CASSERAGVGAYEQYF
TGTGCCAGCAGTGAAAGGGCGGGAGTGGGGGCCTACGAGCAGTACTTC
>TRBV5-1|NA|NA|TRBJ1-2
CASSLAVDYGYTF
TGCGCCAGCAGCTTGGCGGTGGACTATGGCTACACCTTC
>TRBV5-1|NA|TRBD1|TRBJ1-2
CASSFDRGLYGYTF
TGCGCCAGCAGCTTTGACAGGGGTTTATATGGCTACACCTTC
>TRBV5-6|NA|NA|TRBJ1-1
CASSRDRNTEAFF
TGTGCCAGCAGCAGGGACCGGAACACTGAAGCTTTCTTT
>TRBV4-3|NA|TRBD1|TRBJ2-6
CASSHHRDRNSGANVLTF
TGCGCCAGCAGCCACCACCGGGACAGGAACTCTGGGGCCAACGTCCTGACTTTC
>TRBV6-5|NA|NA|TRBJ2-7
CASSYSAGNYEQYF
TGTGCCAGCAGTTACTCGGCAGGGAACTACGAGCAGTACTTC
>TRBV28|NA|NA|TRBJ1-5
CASSFLGGSQPQHF
TGTGCCAGCAGTTTTCTGGGGGGCTCTCAGCCCCAGCATTTT
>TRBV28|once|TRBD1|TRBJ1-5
CASSLLSGQGAQPQHF
TGTGCCAGCAGTTTACTTTCGGGACAGGGAGCACAGCCCCAGCATTTT
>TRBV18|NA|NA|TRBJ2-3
CASSPLKTGDLTDTQYF
TGTGCCAGCTCACCACTGAAAACGGGGGACCTCACAGATACGCAGTATTTT
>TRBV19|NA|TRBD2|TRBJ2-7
CASSGSGRSSYEQYF
TGTGCCAGTAGTGGAAGCGGGAGGTCCTCCTACGAGCAGTACTTC
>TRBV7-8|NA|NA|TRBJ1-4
CASSLVGLDANEKLFF
TGTGCCAGCAGCTTAGTAGGTCTAGATGCTAATGAAAAACTGTTTTTT
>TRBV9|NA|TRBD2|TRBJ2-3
CASSVSGRASVDTQYF
TGTGCCAGCAGCGTCAGCGGGAGGGCAAGTGTAGATACGCAGTATTTT
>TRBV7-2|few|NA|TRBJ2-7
CASSLSTYEQYF
TGTGCCAGCAGCTTATCGACCTACGAGCAGTACTTC
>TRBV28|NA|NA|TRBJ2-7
CASSFTKGRSEQYF
TGTGCCAGCAGTTTTACGAAGGGAAGGAGCGAGCAGTACTTC
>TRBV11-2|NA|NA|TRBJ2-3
CASSLAGRLLADTQYF
TGTGCCAGCAGCCTAGCTGGCAGGCTCCTTGCAGATACGCAGTATTTT
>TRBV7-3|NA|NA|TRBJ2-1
CASSSAGDNEQFF
TGTGCCAGCAGTTCGGCCGGGGACAATGAGCAGTTCTTC
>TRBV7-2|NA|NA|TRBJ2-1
CASSPINEQFF
TGTGCCAGCAGCCCAATAAATGAGCAGTTCTTC
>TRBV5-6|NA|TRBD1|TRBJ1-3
CASSLNRGQGTGNTIYF
TGTGCCAGCAGCTTGAACAGGGGACAGGGAACAGGAAACACCATATATTTT
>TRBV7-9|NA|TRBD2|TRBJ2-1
CASSLGRTSLYNEQFF
TGTGCCAGCAGCTTAGGTAGGACTAGCCTCTACAATGAGCAGTTCTTC
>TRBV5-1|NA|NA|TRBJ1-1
CASSLRALGTEAFF
TGCGCCAGCAGCTTAAGGGCCTTGGGTACTGAAGCTTTCTTT
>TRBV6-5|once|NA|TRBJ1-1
CASSYSGGGAAFF
TGTGCCAGCAGTTACTCCGGAGGAGGGGCGGCTTTCTTT
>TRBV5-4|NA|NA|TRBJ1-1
CASSPAGRTEAFF
TGTGCCAGCAGCCCCGCAGGGCGCACTGAAGCTTTCTTT
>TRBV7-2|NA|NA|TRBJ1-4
CASSPTSGRGEKLFF
TGTGCCAGCAGCCCAACATCGGGCCGGGGTGAAAAACTGTTTTTT
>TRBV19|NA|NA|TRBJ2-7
CASTPTLGYEQYF
TGTGCCAGTACCCCGACTCTTGGGTACGAGCAGTACTTC
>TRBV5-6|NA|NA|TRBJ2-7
CASSLGVGGYEQYF
TGTGCCAGCAGCTTAGGTGTGGGGGGCTACGAGCAGTACTTC
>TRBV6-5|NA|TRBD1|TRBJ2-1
CASSYSGTGVEFF
TGTGCCAGCAGTTACTCAGGGACAGGGGTCGAGTTCTTC
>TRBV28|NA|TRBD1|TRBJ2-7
CASSQGGQGHEQYF
TGTGCCAGCAGCCAAGGCGGACAGGGCCACGAGCAGTACTTC
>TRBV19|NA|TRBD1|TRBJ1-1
CASRGGQGPEAFF
TGTGCCAGTAGGGGGGGACAGGGGCCTGAAGCTTTCTTT
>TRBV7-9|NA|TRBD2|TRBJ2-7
CASSRGLADPYEQYF
TGTGCCAGCAGCCGAGGACTAGCGGATCCCTACGAGCAGTACTTC
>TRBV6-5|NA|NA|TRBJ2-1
CASSLRDGLYNEQFF
TGTGCCAGCAGCCTCCGGGACGGATTATACAATGAGCAGTTCTTC
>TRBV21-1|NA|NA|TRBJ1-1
CASSYIGENTEAFF
TGTGCCAGCAGTTACATAGGAGAGAACACTGAAGCTTTCTTT
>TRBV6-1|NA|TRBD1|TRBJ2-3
CASSPGQGRPDTQYF
TGTGCCAGCAGTCCAGGACAGGGGCGGCCAGATACGCAGTATTTT
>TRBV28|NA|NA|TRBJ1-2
CASRGGGRLYGYTF
TGTGCCAGCAGGGGCGGGGGGCGTCTCTATGGCTACACCTTC
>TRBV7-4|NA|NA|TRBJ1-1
CASGLEGRTEAFF
TGTGCCAGCGGGCTCGAGGGGCGCACTGAAGCTTTCTTT
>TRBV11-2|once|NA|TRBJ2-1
CASSLDWWAHEQFF
TGTGCCAGCAGCTTAGATTGGTGGGCGCACGAGCAGTTCTTC
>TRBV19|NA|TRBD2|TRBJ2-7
CASSTLTSGSRYEQYF
TGTGCCAGTAGTACCCTTACTAGCGGGAGTCGCTACGAGCAGTACTTC
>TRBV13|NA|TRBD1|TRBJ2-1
CASSPLPGTGSYNEQFF
TGTGCCAGCAGCCCACTCCCTGGGACAGGGTCCTACAATGAGCAGTTCTTC
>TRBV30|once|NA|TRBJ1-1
CAWMDRGTEAFF
TGTGCCTGGATGGACAGAGGGACTGAAGCTTTCTTT
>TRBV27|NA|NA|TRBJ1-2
CASKDVGDYGYTF
TGTGCCAGCAAAGACGTGGGCGACTATGGCTACACCTTC
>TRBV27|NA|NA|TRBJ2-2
CASSRNTGELFF
TGTGCCAGCAGTCGTAACACCGGGGAGCTGTTTTTT